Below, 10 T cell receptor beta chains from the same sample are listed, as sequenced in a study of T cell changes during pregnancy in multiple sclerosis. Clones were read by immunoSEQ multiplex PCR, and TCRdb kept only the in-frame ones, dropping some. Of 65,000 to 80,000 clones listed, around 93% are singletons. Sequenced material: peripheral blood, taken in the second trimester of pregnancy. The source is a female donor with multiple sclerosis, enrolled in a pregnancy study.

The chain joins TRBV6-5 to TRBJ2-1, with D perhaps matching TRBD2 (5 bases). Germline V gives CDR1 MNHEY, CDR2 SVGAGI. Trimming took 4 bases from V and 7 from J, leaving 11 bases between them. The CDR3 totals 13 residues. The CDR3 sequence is CASSSRTGNEQFF. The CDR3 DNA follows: TGTGCCAGCAGTTCGAGGACTGGGAATGAGCAGTTCTTC.

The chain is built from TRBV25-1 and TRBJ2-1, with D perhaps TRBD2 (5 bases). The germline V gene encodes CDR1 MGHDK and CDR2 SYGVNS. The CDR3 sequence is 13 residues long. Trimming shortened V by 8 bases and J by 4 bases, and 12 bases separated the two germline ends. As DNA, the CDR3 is TGTGCCAGCTCCGCCGAGGGTTACAATGAGCAGTTCTTC. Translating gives CASSAEGYNEQFF.

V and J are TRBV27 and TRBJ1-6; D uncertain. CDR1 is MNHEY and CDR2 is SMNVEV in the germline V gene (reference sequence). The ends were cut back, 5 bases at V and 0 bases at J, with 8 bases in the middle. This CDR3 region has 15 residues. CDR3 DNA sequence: TGTGCCAGCAGTAGAACGAGCTCCTATAATTCACCCCTCCACTTT. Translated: CASSRTSSYNSPLHF.

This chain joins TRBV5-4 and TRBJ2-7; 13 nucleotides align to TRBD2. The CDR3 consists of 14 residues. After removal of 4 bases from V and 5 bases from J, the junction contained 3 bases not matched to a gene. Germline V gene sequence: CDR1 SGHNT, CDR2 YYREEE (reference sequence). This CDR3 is CASSSGLAGDEQYF. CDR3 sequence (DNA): TGTGCCAGCAGCAGCGGACTAGCGGGAGACGAGCAGTACTTC. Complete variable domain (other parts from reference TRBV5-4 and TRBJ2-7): ETGVTQSPTHLIKTRGQQVTLRCSSQSGHNTVSWYQQALGQGPQFIFQYYREEENGRGNFPPRFSGLQFPNYSSELNVNALELDDSALYLCASSSGLAGDEQYFGPGTRLTVT.

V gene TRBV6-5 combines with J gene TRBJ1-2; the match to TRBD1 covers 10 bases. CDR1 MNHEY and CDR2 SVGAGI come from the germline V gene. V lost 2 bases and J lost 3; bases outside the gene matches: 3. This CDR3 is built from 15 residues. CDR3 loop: CASSYLGTGDYGYTF. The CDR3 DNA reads TGTGCCAGCAGTTACCTCGGGACAGGGGACTATGGCTACACCTTC.

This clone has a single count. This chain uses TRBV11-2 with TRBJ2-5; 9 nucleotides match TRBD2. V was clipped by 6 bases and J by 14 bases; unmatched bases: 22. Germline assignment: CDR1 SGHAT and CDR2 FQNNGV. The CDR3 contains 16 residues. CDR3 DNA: TGTGCCAGCAGACGCGGGAGGGGAGGTTCTTTGGGGAATTTCTACTTC. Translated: CASRRGRGGSLGNFYF.

CDR3 sequence: CASSPRGGSSTDTQYF. As DNA, the CDR3 is TGTGCCAGCAGCCCTCGGGGCGGGAGTAGCACAGATACGCAGTATTTT. V and J are TRBV5-4 and TRBJ2-3; 7 nucleotides line up with TRBD2. Germline V gene lookup returns CDR1 SGHNT and CDR2 YYREEE (reference sequence). The CDR3 covers 16 residues. The V and J ends lost 4 bases and 0 bases, in that order; junction bases with no gene match: 8.

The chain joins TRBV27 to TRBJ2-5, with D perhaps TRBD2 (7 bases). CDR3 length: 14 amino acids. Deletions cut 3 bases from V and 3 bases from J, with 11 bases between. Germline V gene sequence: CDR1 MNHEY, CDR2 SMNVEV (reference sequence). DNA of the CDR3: TGTGCCAGCAGTTTCGCGGGGGCAAAAGAGACCCAGTACTTC. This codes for CASSFAGAKETQYF.

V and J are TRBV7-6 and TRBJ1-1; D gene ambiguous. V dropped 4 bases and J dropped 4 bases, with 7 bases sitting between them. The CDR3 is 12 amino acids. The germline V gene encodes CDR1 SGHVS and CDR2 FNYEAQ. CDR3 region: CASSSEGTEAFF. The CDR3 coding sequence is TGTGCCAGCAGCTCCGAGGGCACTGAAGCTTTCTTT. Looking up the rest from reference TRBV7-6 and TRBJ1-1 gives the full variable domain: GAGVSQSPRYKVTKRGQDVALRCDPISGHVSLYWYRQALGQGPEFLTYFNYEAQQDKSGLPNDRFSAERPEGSISTLTIQRTEQRDSAMYRCASSSEGTEAFFGQGTRLTVV.

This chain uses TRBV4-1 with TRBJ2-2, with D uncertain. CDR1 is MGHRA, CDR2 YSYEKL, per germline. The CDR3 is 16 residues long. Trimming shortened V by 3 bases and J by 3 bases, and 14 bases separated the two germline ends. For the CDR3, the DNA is TGCGCCAGCAGCCATATGACTGGCTTGGACACCGGGGAGCTGTTTTTT. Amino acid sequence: CASSHMTGLDTGELFF.